This TCR beta chain is from a study of blood T cell repertoires in COVID-19. Study-level information: COVID-19 samples from acute and convalescent phases originated in the United States, Italy and Spain. Sample material is recorded as cDNA or gDNA derived from T cells, B-cell-depleted T cells, or PBMCs.

Per the original data handling: How many nucleated cells were present was estimated from reference gene primer amplification. The method was immunoSEQ multiplex PCR; TCRdb's version includes in-frame clones alone and lacks a portion of them. V and J calls and clone size come straight from that table; D and trimming were deduced from the DNA. The sample lists more than 95,000 clones, over 75% seen once, with approximately 6.6% in the top ten. The CDR3 spans 16 residues. V shed 1 base and J 2 bases; nucleotides not matched to a gene: 4. Per the germline V gene, CDR1 is LNHDA and CDR2 is SQIVND (reference sequence).

The TCR comes from a man older than 75 with active or convalescent COVID-19. This chain joins TRBV19 and TRBJ2-2; TRBD2 aligns across 7 bases. Sequenced input: peripheral blood. CDR3 loop: CASSIGGGANTGELFF. The CDR3 DNA is TGTGCCAGTAGTATAGGGGGGGGTGCAAACACCGGGGAGCTGTTTTTT.